A single T cell receptor (beta chain) is shown here with its context. No antigen is known for it. The data are from a study of long-term antiretroviral therapy in people with HIV. Losses at the gene ends were 1 base for V and 4 bases for J; bases not matched to a gene: 21. The length of the CDR3 is 21 residues. CDR1 MNHEY and CDR2 SMNVEV come from the germline V gene (reference sequence). Sequencing used immunoSEQ v3.0 at survey level. The target of sequencing was about 40,000-50,000 T-cell genomes per sample. Profiled with immunoSEQ multiplex PCR; TCRdb holds only in-frame clones, not every one. Altogether about 12,000 clones are present, 88% being singletons, with the ten largest covering around 23%. Study-level points and caveats: Pre-ART clonal expansions dominated every time point's repertoire. Investigators report no available data on ART adherence, viral resistance or therapy changes.

The TCR comes from a woman aged 35 to 49 with HIV. This chain joins TRBV27 and TRBJ2-1; 8 bases are a match to TRBD2. Sequenced material: unsorted PBMCs, taken 2.1 years after starting antiretroviral therapy. CDR3 nucleotides: TGTGCCAGCAGTTTATTGAAGACCGGGACTAGGAGGCACCCGTTATACAATGAGCAGTTCTTC. Translation: CASSLLKTGTRRHPLYNEQFF.